What follows describes a single T cell receptor (beta chain). It lacks a known antigen. The input lacks base qualities; no much larger clone sits a single base away. The CDR3, from cysteine to phenylalanine, totals 16 residues. Just the 48-base CDR3 DNA is kept, in frame starting at base 1. From a lookup of the germline V gene (reference sequence), CDR1 and CDR2 are SEHNR and FQNEAQ. Cut back by 4 bases and 2 bases, the V and J ends lie 16 bases apart. Collaborating institutions collected whole blood in K2EDTA tubes following their own protocols. For TCRbeta analysis, collaborators shipped samples as frozen whole blood, isolated PBMCs, or DNA extracted from either of those sample types. This sample was taken from a study of blood T cell repertoires in COVID-19 (dated by TCRdb to between 2020 and 2021). For the study in its entirety: The collaborator samples originated in the United States, Italy and Spain and spanned the acute and convalescent phases of COVID-19. The prospective study material was composed of cDNA or gDNA derived from T cells, B-cell-depleted T cells, or PBMCs. Deeply sampled blood TCRbeta repertoires from subjects exposed to, actively infected with, or recovered from COVID-19 were included in the dataset. The repertoires were made available in a free public database intended to serve as a resource for research on the immune response to SARS-CoV-2. Samples were obtained from the ongoing ImmuneRACE study (first 160 participants) and from 1,254 subjects provided by 6 global collaborators. The sample metadata nearly always contained a de-identified subject ID, COVID-19 status, age in years and sex. Where HLA class I and class II types were available, the types were taken from metadata supplied by the sample provider, not from assay-based typing.

On the study overall, not on this receptor specifically: The quantity of clinical and demographic metadata differed by source and by participant and was supplied without curation.

TCRbeta CDR3 regions were amplified from genomic DNA using the immunoSEQ Assay, a bias-controlled multiplex PCR. On the authors' methods: The number of nucleated cells in each sample was estimated by amplification of reference gene primers within the assay. Sequence reads were collapsed and filtered to measure the absolute abundance of every unique TCRbeta CDR3 rearrangement. For each sample, productive Simpson clonality was calculated by taking the square root of Simpson's diversity index across productive rearrangements. TCRdb obtained this table from immuneACCESS and retained in-frame rearrangements with V and J assigned. These tables miss some clones; where compared with another copy, unresolved V genes account for less than half of the shortfall, and the remainder is unexplained. The DNA was the basis for D and trimming; V, J and clone size are from that table. Counted in this sample were over 120,000 clones; approximately 84% of them appeared once. Clones ranked in the top ten supply less than 2.5% of the sample.

The chain joins TRBV7-9 to TRBJ2-3, with a tentative D gene TRBD2 over 5 matching bases. Source material: peripheral blood. This clonotype was sampled from an older woman with acute or convalescent COVID-19. The CDR3 here reads CASSSPSNGPTDTQYF. The sequenced DNA is TGTGCCAGCAGCTCCCCTAGCAACGGGCCCACAGATACGCAGTATTTT.